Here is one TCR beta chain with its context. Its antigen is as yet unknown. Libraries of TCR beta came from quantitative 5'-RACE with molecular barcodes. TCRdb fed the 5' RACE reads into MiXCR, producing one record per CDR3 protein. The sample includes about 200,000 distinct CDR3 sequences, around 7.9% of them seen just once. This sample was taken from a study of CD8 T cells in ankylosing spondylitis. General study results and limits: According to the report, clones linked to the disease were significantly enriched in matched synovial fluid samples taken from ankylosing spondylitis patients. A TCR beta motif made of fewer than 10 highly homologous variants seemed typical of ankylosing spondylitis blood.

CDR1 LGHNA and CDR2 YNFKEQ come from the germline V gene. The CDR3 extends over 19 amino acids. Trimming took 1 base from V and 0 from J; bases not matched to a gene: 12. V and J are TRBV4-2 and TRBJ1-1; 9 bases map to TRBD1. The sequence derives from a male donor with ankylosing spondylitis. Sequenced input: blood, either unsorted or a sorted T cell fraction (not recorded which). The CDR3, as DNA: TGTGCCAGCAGCCAAGGTGGGATCCGGGACAGGGCTCTGAACACTGAAGCTTTCTTT. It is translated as CASSQGGIRDRALNTEAFF.